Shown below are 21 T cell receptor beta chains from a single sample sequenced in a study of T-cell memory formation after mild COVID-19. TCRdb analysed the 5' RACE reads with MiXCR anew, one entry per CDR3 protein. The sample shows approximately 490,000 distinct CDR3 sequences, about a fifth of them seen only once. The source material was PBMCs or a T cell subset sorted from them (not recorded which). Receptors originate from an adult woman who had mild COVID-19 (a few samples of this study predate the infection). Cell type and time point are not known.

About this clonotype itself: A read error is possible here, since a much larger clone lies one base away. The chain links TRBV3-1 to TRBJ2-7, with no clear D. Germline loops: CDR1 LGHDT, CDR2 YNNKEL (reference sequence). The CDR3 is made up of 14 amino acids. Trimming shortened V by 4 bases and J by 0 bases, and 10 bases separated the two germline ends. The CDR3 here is CASSPRVTSYEQYF. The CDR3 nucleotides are TGTGCCAGCAGCCCCCGAGTAACCTCCTACGAGCAGTACTTC.

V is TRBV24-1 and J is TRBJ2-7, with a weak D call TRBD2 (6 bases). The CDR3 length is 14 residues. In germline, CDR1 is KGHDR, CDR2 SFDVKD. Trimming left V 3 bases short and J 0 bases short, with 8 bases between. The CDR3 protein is CATSDLGSSYEQYF. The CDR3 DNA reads TGTGCCACCAGTGATCTCGGGAGCTCCTACGAGCAGTACTTC.

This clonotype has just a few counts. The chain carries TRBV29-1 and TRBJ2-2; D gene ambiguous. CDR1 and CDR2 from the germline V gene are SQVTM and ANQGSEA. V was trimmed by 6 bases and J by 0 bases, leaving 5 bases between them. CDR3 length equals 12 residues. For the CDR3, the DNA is TGCAGCGTCAGCGCGAACACCGGGGAGCTGTTTTTT. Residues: CSVSANTGELFF.

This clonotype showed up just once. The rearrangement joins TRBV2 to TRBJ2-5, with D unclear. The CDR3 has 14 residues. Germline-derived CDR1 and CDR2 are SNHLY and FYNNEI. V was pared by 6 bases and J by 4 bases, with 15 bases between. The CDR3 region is CASRPGREVETQYF. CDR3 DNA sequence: TGTGCCAGCAGGCCCGGACGTGAGGTAGAGACCCAGTACTTC.

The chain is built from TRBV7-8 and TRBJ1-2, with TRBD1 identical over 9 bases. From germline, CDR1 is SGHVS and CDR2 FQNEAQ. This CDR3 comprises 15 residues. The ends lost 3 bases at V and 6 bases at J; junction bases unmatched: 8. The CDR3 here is CASSFPGQGRNGYTF. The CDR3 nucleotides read TGTGCCAGCAGCTTTCCGGGACAGGGAAGGAATGGCTACACCTTC.

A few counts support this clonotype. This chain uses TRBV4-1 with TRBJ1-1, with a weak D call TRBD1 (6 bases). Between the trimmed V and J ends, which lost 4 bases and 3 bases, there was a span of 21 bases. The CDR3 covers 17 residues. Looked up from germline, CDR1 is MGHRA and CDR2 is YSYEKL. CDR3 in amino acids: CASSRSRLQGPDTEAFF. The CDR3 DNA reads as TGCGCCAGCAGCCGCTCGAGGCTCCAGGGGCCCGACACTGAAGCTTTCTTT.

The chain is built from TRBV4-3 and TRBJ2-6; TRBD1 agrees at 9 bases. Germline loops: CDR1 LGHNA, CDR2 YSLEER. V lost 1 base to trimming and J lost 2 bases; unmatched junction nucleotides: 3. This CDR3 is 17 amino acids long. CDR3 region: CASSQVTGGAGANVLTF. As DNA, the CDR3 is TGCGCCAGCAGCCAAGTAACAGGGGGCGCTGGGGCCAACGTCCTGACTTTC.

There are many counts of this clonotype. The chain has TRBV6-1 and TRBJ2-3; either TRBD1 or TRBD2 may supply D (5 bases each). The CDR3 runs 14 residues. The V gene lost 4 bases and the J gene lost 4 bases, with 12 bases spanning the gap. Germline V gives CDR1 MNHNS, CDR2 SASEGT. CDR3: CASSGGRDADTQYF. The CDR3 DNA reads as TGTGCCAGCAGTGGGGGCAGGGACGCAGATACGCAGTATTTT.

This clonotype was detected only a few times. DNA of the CDR3: TGTGCCACCCGACAGCTTGGTGGCTACACCTTC. It translates to CATRQLGGYTF. This sequence joins TRBV27 and TRBJ1-2; TRBD1 might be the D (5 bases). The CDR3 is 11 residues long. Trimming took 10 bases from V and 7 from J, leaving 13 bases between them. The germline V gene has CDR1 MNHEY and CDR2 SMNVEV (reference sequence).

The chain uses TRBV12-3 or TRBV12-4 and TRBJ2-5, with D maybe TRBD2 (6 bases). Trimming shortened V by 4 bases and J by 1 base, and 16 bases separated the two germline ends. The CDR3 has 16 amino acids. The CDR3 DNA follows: TGTGCCAGCAGTTGGGCTATCGGGAGCACCCAAGAGACCCAGTACTTC. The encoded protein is CASSWAIGSTQETQYF.

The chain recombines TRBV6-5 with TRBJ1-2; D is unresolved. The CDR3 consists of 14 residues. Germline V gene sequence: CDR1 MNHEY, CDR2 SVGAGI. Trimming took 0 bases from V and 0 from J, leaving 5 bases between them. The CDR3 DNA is TGTGCCAGCAGTTACTCGAGTACTAACTATGGCTACACCTTC. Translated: CASSYSSTNYGYTF.

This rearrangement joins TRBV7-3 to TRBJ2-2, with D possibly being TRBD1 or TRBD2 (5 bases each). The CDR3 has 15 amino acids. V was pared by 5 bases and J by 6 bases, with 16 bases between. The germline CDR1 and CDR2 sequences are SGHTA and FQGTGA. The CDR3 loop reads CASSAPGRGAGELFF. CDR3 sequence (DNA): TGTGCCAGCAGCGCCCCGGGACGGGGAGCCGGGGAGCTGTTTTTT. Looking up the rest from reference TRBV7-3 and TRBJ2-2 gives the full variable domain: GAGVSQTPSNKVTEKGKYVELRCDPISGHTALYWYRQSLGQGPEFLIYFQGTGAADDSGLPNDRFFAVRPEGSVSTLKIQRTERGDSAVYLCASSAPGRGAGELFFGEGSRLTVL.

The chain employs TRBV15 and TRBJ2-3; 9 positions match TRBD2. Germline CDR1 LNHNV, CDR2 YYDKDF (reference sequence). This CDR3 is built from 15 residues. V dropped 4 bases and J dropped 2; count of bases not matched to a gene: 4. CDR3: CATSTGTSSTDTQYF. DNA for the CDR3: TGTGCCACCAGCACCGGGACTAGCTCCACAGATACGCAGTATTTT.

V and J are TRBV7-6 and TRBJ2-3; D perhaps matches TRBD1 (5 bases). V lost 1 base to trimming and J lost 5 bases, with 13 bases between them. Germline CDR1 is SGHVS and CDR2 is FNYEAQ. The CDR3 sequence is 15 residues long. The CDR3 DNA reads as TGTGCCAGCAGCTTAGAATGGGGCTTGGGAGATACGCAGTATTTT. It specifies CASSLEWGLGDTQYF.

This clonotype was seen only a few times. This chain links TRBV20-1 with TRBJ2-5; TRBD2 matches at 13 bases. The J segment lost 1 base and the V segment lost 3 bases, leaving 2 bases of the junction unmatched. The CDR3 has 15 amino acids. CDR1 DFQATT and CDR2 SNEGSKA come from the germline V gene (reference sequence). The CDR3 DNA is TGCAGTGCTAGCGGGACTAGCGGGATCCAAGAGACCCAGTACTTC. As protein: CSASGTSGIQETQYF.

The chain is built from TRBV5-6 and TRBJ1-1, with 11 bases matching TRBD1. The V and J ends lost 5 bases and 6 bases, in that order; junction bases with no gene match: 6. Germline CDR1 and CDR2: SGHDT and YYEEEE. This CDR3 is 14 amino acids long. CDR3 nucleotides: TGTGCCAGCAGTCGTGGGACAGGGGGGGCTGAAGCTTTCTTT. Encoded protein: CASSRGTGGAEAFF.

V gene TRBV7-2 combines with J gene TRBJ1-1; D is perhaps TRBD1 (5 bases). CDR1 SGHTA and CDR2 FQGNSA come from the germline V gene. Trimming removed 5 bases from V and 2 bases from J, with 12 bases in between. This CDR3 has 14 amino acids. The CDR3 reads CASSRGSRNTEAFF. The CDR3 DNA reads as TGTGCCAGCAGCCGGGGGAGTAGAAACACTGAAGCTTTCTTT.

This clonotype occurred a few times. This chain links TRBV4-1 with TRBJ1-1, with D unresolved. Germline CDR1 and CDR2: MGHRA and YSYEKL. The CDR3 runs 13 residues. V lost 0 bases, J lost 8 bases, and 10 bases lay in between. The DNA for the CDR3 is TGCGCCAGCAGCCAAGATATATCCCGGGAAGCTTTCTTT. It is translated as CASSQDISREAFF.

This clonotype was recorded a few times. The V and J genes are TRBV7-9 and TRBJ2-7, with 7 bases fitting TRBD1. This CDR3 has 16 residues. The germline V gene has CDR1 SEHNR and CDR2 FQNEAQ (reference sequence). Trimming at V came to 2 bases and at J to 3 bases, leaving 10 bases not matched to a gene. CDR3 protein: CASSLPTGERSYEQYF. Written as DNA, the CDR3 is TGTGCCAGCAGCTTACCTACAGGGGAACGGAGCTACGAGCAGTACTTC.

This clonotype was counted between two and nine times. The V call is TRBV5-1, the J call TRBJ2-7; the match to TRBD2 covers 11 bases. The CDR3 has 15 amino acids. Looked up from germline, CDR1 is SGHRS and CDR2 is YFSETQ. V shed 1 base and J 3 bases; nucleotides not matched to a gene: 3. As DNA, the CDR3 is TGCGCCAGCAGCTTGCAGGGACTAGCGGACTACGAGCAGTACTTC. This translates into CASSLQGLADYEQYF.

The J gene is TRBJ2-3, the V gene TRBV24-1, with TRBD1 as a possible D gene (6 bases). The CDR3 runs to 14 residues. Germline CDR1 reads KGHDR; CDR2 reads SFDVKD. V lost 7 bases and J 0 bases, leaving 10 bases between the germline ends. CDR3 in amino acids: CATRARGSTDTQYF. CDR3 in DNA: TGTGCCACCAGAGCCAGGGGTAGCACAGATACGCAGTATTTT.